This T cell receptor beta chain was recovered during a study of blood T cell repertoires in COVID-19 (dated by TCRdb to about 2020). Some background on the complete study: The collaborator samples originated in the United States, Italy and Spain and spanned the acute and convalescent phases of COVID-19. The repertoires were released in a freely available public database intended as a resource for research on the immune response to SARS-CoV-2. Where available, HLA class I and class II types were taken from metadata supplied by the sample provider and were not determined by assay-based typing. The samples were drawn from the first 160 participants of the ongoing ImmuneRACE study and from 950 to 1,500 subjects provided by 6 global collaborators. Subjects who had been exposed to COVID-19, were actively infected with it, or had recovered from it provided the deeply sampled blood TCRbeta repertoires that made up the dataset. Sample metadata almost always included a de-identified subject ID, COVID-19 status, age in years and sex. The prospective study material was composed of cDNA or gDNA derived from T cells, B-cell-depleted T cells, or PBMCs.

Study-wide conclusions, independent of this receptor: Clinical and demographic metadata were provided uncurated, with the amount varying by source and participant.

V lost 4 bases and J lost 5 bases, and the count of bases not matched to a germline gene is 5. Measured from the cysteine to the phenylalanine, the CDR3 is 14 residues long. Only CDR3 DNA is held: 42 bases, read in frame from base 1. From the germline V gene, CDR1 is MNHEY and CDR2 is SVGAGI. TCRbeta CDR3 regions were amplified from genomic DNA by means of the immunoSEQ Assay, a bias-controlled multiplex PCR. The paper's data handling went like this. The number of nucleated cells in each sample was estimated from the amplification of reference gene primers within the assay. To quantify the absolute abundance of each unique TCRbeta CDR3 rearrangement, sequence reads were collapsed and filtered. For each sample, productive Simpson clonality was calculated as the square root of Simpson's diversity index over productive rearrangements. The source is immuneACCESS, and TCRdb retained only in-frame sequences with V and J called. Part of the clones is not carried over; for the studies checked, unresolved V genes explain less than half of this, and the remainder is unexplained. V, J and clone size derive from that table, while D and trimming were established from the DNA sequence. For this sample there are about 170,000 clones; approximately 80% appear just once. The ten largest clones capture more than 10% of the sample.

Participants in the prospective study were aged about 18 to 100 years, lived in about two dozen United States geographic areas, and enrolled through a virtual design. In the prospective study, participants were assigned to cohorts based on the clinical history participants reported in a screening survey and a study questionnaire. For ImmuneRACE Cohort 3, a participant was defined as recovered based on two consecutive negative NP/OP PCR tests, clearance by a healthcare professional, or resolution of symptoms. In the prospective study, whole blood, serum and a nasopharyngeal or oropharyngeal swab were collected from each participant by mobile phlebotomists. Prospective study participants could optionally give additional blood draws and questionnaires over a roughly 2-month period. Blood samples from the prospective study were shipped frozen or at room temperature prior to DNA extraction. About this clone: This receptor's antigen is unknown. No much larger clone exists at a distance of one base, and base qualities are not known.

The sample comprised PBMCs or T cells enriched from blood (not recorded which). The V and J genes are TRBV6-5 and TRBJ2-1; 7 bases in the junction line up with TRBD1. The sequence was collected from a man aged 45-60 years who had recovered from COVID-19. The DNA sequence follows: TGTGCCAGCAGTTTCACGACAGGGAACAATGAGCAGTTCTTC. This codes for CASSFTTGNNEQFF.